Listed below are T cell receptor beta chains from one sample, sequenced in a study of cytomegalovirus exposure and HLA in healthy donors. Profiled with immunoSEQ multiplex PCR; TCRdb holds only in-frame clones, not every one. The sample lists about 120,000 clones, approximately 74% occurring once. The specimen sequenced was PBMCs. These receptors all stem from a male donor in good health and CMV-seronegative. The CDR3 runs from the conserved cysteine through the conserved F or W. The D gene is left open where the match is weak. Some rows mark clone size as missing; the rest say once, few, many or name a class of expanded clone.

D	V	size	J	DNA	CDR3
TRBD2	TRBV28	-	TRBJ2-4	TGTGCCAGCAGTGTAGCGGGGGTAGCCAAAAACATTCAGTACTTC	CASSVAGVAKNIQYF
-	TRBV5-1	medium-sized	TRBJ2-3	TGCGCCAGCAGCTTGGCTGCAGATACGCAGTATTTT	CASSLAADTQYF
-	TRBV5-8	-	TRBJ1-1	TGTGCCAGCAGTAAGGCTCGAGGGAGTTTGAACACTGAAGCTTTCTTT	CASSKARGSLNTEAFF
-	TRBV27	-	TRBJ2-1	TGTGCCAGCAGTTTCCGCGGACAAGACTCGCCACGCAATGAGCAGTTCTTC	CASSFRGQDSPRNEQFF
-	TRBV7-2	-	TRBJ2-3	TGTGCCAGCAGCTTAGCTCCCGGCACAGATACGCAGTATTTT	CASSLAPGTDTQYF
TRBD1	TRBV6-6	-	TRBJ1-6	TGTGCCAGCAGTCCTCAGGGGGCAGTTAATAATTCACCCCTCCACTTT	CASSPQGAVNNSPLHF
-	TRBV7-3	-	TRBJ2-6	TGTGCCAGCAGCTTAATGAGTGTCTCTGGGGCCAACGTCCTGACTTTC	CASSLMSVSGANVLTF
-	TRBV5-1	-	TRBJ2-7	TGCGCCAGCAGCTCGAATTTAGGGGTTTACGAGCAGTACTTC	CASSSNLGVYEQYF
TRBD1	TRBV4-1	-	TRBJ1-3	TGCGCCAGCAGCCCCCGACAGGGAGGACCCTCTGGAAACACCATATATTTT	CASSPRQGGPSGNTIYF
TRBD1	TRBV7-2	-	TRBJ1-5	TGTGCCAGCAGCTCCGGGACAGGGGTGGGCAATCAGCCCCAGCATTTT	CASSSGTGVGNQPQHF
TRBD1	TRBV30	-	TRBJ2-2	TGTGCCTGGAAGGACAGGGGAGTCCACGGGGAGCTGTTTTTT	CAWKDRGVHGELFF
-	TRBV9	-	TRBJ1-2	TGTGCCAGCAGCGTAGGAGGGAGAGGGCGCCTCTCTGGCTACACCTTC	CASSVGGRGRLSGYTF
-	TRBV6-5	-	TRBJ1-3	TGTGCCAGCAGTTACTCGGGAGGATCTGGAAACACCATATATTTT	CASSYSGGSGNTIYF
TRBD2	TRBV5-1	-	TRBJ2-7	TGCGCCAGCAGCTTGTCCGGGACTAGTTACAACGAGCAGTACTTC	CASSLSGTSYNEQYF
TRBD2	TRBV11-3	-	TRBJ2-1	TGTGCCAGCAGCCTCGGGGTTAGCGGGAGAACCAATGAGCAGTTCTTC	CASSLGVSGRTNEQFF
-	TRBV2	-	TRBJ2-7	TGTGCCAGCAGTGAAAGGGGATACGAGCAGTACTTC	CASSERGYEQYF
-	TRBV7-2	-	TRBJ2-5	TGTGCCAGCAGCTCTCACCGGGACAACCACCTACAAGAGACCCAGTACTTC	CASSSHRDNHLQETQYF
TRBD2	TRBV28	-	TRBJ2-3	TGTGCCAGCAGGGGAGCGGGGAGGATCGCAGATACGCAGTATTTT	CASRGAGRIADTQYF
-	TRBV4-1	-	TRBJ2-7	TGCGCCAGCAGACACGCCACAGGTTTATACGAGCAGTACTTC	CASRHATGLYEQYF
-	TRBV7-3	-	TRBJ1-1	TGTGCCAGCAGCTTAAGTGGGGGCCTGAACACTGAAGCTTTCTTT	CASSLSGGLNTEAFF
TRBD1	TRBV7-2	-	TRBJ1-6	TGTGCCAGCAGCTCTACAGGGGAGGTCGTTAATTCACCCCTCCACTTT	CASSSTGEVVNSPLHF
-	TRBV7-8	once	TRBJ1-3	TGTGCCAGCAGCACCGGGGGGACGGGAGGAAACACCATATATTTT	CASSTGGTGGNTIYF
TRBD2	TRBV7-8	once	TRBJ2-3	TGTGCTGGAGGTCCAGCGGGGGGACTCACAGATACGCAGTATTTT	CAGGPAGGLTDTQYF
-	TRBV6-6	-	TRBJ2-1	TGTGCCAGCAGTTACTCCTCAGGGGCTCATGAGCAGTTCTTC	CASSYSSGAHEQFF
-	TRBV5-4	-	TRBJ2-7	TGTGCCAGCAGCTTACGGGGAAGCTACGAGCAGTACTTC	CASSLRGSYEQYF
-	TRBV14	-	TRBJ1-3	TGTGCCAGCAGCCAAGATCTAGCGAGCTCTGGAAACACCATATATTTT	CASSQDLASSGNTIYF
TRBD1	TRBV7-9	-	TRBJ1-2	TGTGCCAGCAGCTTAGGGCCGGCCACAGGGGACTATGGCTACACCTTC	CASSLGPATGDYGYTF
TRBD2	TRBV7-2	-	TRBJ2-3	TGTGCCAGCAGCTTATCCCCTCCGGGTAGCGGGGGGACAGATACGCAGTATTTT	CASSLSPPGSGGTDTQYF
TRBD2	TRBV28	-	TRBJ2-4	TGTGCCAGCACGCAGCGGGGGGACGTCGCCAAAAACATTCAGTACTTC	CASTQRGDVAKNIQYF
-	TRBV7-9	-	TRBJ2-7	TGTGCCAGCAGCCCCGGGTGGTGGGCTGGGGGCCCCTCCGCATACGAGCAGTACTTC	CASSPGWWAGGPSAYEQYF
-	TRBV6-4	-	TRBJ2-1	TGTGCCAGCAGTCGGGATGGGATGGACAATGAGCAGTTCTTC	CASSRDGMDNEQFF
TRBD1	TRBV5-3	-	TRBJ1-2	TGTGCCAGAAGCCCAGGACAGGGGGCAGGCTATGGCTACACCTTC	CARSPGQGAGYGYTF
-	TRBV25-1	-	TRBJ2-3	TGTGCCAGCAGTGGGATCTACAGGGAGACCAGCACAGATACGCAGTATTTT	CASSGIYRETSTDTQYF
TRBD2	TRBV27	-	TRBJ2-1	TGTGCCAGCAGTCCCCGGACTAGCGGGGTTCGGGATGAGCAGTTCTTC	CASSPRTSGVRDEQFF
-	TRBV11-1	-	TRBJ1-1	TGTGCCAGCAGCCACAGAAGGAGGGGGAACACTGAAGCTTTCTTT	CASSHRRRGNTEAFF
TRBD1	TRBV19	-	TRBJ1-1	TGTGCCACCCGGGACAGCCTGAAGAACACTGAAGCTTTCTTT	CATRDSLKNTEAFF
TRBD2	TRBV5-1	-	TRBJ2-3	TGCGCCAGCAGCTTGGTTGCGGGAGGGCCCGCAGATACGCAGTATTTT	CASSLVAGGPADTQYF
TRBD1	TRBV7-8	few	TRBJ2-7	TGTGCCAGCAGCCCTAGAGCGGACAGGGTTGGTGAGTACGAGCAGTACTTC	CASSPRADRVGEYEQYF
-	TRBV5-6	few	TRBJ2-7	TGTGCCAGCAGCTTGAACGTAGTGAACGAGCAGTACTTC	CASSLNVVNEQYF
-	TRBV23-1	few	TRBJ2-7	TGCGCCAGCAGTCAACGACAGCTTAATACCTACGAGCAGTACTTC	CASSQRQLNTYEQYF